Sequencing of this TCR beta chain was carried out in a study of blood T cell repertoires in COVID-19. Study information: Acute-phase and convalescent COVID-19 samples originated in the United States, Italy and Spain. The cDNA or gDNA used as material had been derived from T cells, B-cell-depleted T cells, or PBMCs.

The V end was cut by 4 bases, the J end by 2 bases, with 21 bases between. Germline V gene data show CDR1 as SGHRS and CDR2 as YFSETQ. The CDR3 has 17 amino acids. Under the authors' procedure: Reference gene primer amplification gave estimated nucleated cell counts. Method: immunoSEQ multiplex PCR; TCRdb's copy keeps in-frame clones and lacks some. V, J and clone size reflect that table, while D and trimming were determined from the DNA. The sample contains roughly 190,000 clones, around 90% of which appear only once. Sequenced: peripheral blood. The chain links TRBV5-1 to TRBJ1-1, with D tentatively TRBD1 (5 bases). This TCR was recovered from a man aged 60-69 years with active or convalescent COVID-19. In nucleotides, the CDR3 is TGCGCCAGCAGCCCCGTTGGAGGGGCCGAGGGTAACACTGAAGCTTTCTTT. Amino acids: CASSPVGGAEGNTEAFF. The full variable domain, rest sourced from reference TRBV5-1 and TRBJ1-1, is KAGVTQTPRYLIKTRGQQVTLSCSPISGHRSVSWYQQTPGQGLQFLFEYFSETQRNKGNFPGRFSGRQFSNSRSEMNVSTLELGDSALYLCASSPVGGAEGNTEAFFGQGTRLTVV.